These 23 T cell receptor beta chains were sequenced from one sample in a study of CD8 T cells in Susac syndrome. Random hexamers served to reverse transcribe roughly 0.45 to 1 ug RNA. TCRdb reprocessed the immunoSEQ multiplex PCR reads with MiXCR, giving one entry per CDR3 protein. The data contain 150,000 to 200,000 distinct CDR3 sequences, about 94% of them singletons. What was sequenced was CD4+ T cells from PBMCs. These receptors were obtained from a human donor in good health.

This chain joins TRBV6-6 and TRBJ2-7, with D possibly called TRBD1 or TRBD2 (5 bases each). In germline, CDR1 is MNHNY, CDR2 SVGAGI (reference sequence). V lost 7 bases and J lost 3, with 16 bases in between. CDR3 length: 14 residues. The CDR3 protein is CASTSRAGYYEQYF. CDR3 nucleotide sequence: TGTGCCAGCACCTCGAGGGCAGGGTACTACGAGCAGTACTTC.

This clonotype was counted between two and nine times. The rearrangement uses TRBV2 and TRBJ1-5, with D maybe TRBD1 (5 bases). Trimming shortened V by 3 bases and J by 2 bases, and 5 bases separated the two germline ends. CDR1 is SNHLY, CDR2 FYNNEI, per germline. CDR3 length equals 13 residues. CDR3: CASSDRGNQPQHF. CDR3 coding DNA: TGTGCCAGCAGTGACAGGGGCAATCAGCCCCAGCATTTT.

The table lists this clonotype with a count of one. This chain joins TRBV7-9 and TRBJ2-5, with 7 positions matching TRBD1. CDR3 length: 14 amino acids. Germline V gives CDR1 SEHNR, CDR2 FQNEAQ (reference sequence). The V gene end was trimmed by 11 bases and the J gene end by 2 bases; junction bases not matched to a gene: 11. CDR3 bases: TGTGCCGCCGAGGGGGCAGCCCTACAAGAGACCCAGTACTTC. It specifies CAAEGAALQETQYF.

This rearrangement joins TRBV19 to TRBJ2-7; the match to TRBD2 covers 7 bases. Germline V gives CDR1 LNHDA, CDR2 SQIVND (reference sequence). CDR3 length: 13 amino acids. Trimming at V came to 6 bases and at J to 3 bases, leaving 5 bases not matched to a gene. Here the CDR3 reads CASRAGPNYEQYF. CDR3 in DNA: TGTGCCAGTAGAGCGGGACCTAACTACGAGCAGTACTTC.

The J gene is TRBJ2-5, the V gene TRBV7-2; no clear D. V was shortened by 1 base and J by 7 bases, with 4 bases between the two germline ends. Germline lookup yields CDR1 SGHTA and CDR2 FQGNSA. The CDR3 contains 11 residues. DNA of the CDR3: TGTGCCAGCAGCTTAGGTGTGACCCAGTACTTC. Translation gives CASSLGVTQYF.

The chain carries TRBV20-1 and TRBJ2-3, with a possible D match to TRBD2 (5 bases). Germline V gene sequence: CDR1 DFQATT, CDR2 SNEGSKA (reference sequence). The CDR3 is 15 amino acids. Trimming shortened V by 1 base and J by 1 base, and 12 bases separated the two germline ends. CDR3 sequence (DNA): TGCAGTGCTAGAGTACTAGATGGGGGCACAGATACGCAGTATTTT. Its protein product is CSARVLDGGTDTQYF.

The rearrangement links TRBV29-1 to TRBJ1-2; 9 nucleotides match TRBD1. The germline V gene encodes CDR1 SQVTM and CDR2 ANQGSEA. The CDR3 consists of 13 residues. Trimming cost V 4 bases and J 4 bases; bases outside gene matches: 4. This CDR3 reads CSVAQTGGYGYTF. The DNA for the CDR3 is TGCAGCGTTGCCCAGACAGGGGGCTATGGCTACACCTTC.

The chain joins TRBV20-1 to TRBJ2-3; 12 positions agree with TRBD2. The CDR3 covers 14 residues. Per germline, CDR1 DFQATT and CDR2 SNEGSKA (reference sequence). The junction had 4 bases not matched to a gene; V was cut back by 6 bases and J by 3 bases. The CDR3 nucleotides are TGCAGTGCCCTAGCGGGGGGGCGGACAGATACGCAGTATTTT. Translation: CSALAGGRTDTQYF.

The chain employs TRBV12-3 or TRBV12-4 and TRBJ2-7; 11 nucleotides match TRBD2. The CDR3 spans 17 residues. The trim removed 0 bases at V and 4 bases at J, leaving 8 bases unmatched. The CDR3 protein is CASSLALSGGATYEQYF. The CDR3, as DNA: TGTGCCAGCAGTTTAGCGCTTAGCGGGGGGGCAACTTACGAGCAGTACTTC.

The CDR3 is CASSEGGGVETQYF. The CDR3 DNA reads TGTGCCAGCAGTGAAGGAGGAGGGGTGGAGACCCAGTACTTC. The chain combines TRBV6-1 with TRBJ2-5, with a possible D match to TRBD2 (6 bases). In germline, CDR1 is MNHNS, CDR2 SASEGT. The CDR3 covers 14 residues. V gave up 1 base and J gave up 5 bases, with 11 bases separating them.

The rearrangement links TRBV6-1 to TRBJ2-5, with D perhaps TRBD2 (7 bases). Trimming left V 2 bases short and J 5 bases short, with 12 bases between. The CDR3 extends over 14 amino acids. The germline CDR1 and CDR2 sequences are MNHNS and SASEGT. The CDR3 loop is CASSERGGAETQYF. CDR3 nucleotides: TGTGCCAGCAGTGAACGAGGGGGGGCGGAGACCCAGTACTTC.

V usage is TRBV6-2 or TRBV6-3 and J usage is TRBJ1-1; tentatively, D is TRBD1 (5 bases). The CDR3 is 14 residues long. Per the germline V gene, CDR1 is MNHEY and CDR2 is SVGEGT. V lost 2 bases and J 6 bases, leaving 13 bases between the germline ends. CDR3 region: CASSYRQTNPEAFF. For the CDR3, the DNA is TGTGCCAGCAGTTACAGACAGACTAACCCTGAAGCTTTCTTT.

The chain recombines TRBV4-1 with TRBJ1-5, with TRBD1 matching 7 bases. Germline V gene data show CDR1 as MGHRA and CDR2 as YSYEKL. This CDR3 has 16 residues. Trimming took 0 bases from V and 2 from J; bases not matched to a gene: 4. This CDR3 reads CASSQEYRGRNQPQHF. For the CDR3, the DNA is TGCGCCAGCAGCCAAGAATACAGGGGTCGCAATCAGCCCCAGCATTTT.

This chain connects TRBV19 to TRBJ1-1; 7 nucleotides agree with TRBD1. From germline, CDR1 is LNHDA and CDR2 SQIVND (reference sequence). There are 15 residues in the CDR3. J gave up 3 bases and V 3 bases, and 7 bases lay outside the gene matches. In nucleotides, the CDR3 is TGTGCCAGTAGTATTTCCGGAGGGGGCTACACTGAAGCTTTCTTT. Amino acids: CASSISGGGYTEAFF.

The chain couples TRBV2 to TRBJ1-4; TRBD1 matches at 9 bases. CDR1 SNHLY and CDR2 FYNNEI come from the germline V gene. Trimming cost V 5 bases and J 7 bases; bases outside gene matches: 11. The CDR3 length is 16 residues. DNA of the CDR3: TGTGCCAGCAGTCAAAGGAGGGGGACAGGGAGTGAAAAACTGTTTTTT. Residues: CASSQRRGTGSEKLFF.

The CDR3 nucleotides are TGTGCCAGCATGTCAGGGGAGACCCTAGCCAAAAACATTCAGTACTTC. The encoded protein is CASMSGETLAKNIQYF. V is TRBV6-1 and J is TRBJ2-4, with D possibly being TRBD1 (6 bases). Germline CDR1 and CDR2: MNHNS and SASEGT. V lost 7 bases and J 0 bases, leaving 16 bases between the germline ends. The CDR3 is made up of 16 amino acids.

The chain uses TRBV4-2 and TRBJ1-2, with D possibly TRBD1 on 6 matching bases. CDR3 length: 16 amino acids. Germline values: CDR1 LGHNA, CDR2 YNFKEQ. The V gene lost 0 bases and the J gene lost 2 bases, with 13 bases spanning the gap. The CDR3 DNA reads TGTGCCAGCAGCCAAGATTTGGGGGCGCGGAACTATGGCTACACCTTC. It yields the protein CASSQDLGARNYGYTF.

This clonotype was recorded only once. CDR3 DNA sequence: TGTGCCAGCTCCAAGGACAGCTCCTACAATGAGCAGTTCTTC. As protein: CASSKDSSYNEQFF. This chain uses TRBV9 with TRBJ2-1; the D gene is possibly TRBD1 (6 bases). Germline-derived CDR1 and CDR2 are SGDLS and YYNGEE. The CDR3 runs 14 residues. V lost 7 bases and J lost 0, with 11 bases in between. The full variable domain, completed using reference TRBV9 and TRBJ2-1, is DSGVTQTPKHLITATGQRVTLRCSPRSGDLSVYWYQQSLDQGLQFLIQYYNGEERAKGNILERFSAQQFPDLHSELNLSSLELGDSALYFCASSKDSSYNEQFFGPGTRLTVL.

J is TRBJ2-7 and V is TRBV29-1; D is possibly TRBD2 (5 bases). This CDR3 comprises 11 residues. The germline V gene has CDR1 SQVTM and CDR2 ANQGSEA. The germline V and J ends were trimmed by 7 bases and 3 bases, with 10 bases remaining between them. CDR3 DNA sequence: TGCAGCGCCCACGACTACTACGAGCAGTACTTC. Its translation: CSAHDYYEQYF.

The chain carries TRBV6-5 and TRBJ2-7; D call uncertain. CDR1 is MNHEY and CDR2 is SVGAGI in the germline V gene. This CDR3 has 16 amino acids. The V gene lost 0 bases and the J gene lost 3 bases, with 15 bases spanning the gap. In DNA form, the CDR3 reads TGTGCCAGCAGTTACTCCCCTACCACAGCGATCTACGAGCAGTACTTC. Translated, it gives CASSYSPTTAIYEQYF.

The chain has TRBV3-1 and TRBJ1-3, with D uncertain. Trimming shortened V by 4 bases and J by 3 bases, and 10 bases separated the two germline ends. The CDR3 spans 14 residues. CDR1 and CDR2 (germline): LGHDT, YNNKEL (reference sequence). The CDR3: CASSPLAVGNTIYF. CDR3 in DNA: TGTGCCAGCAGCCCCCTTGCTGTTGGAAACACCATATATTTT.

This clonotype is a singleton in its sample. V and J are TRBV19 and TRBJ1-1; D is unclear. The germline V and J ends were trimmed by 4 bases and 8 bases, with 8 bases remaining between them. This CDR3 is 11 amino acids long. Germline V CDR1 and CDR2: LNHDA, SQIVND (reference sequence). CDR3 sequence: CASSKRDEAFF. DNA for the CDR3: TGTGCCAGTAGTAAGCGAGACGAAGCTTTCTTT.

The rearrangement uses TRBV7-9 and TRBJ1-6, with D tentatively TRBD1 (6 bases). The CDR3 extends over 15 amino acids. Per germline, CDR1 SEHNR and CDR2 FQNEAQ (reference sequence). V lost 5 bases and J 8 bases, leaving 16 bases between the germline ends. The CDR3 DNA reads TGTGCCAGCAGCCGCAGTGGGGGGCTCCATTCACCCCTCCACTTT. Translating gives CASSRSGGLHSPLHF.